Listed below are T cell receptor beta chains from one sample, sequenced in a study of blood T cells in healthy people across ages. TCRdb independently ran MiXCR on the 5' RACE reads; one entry per CDR3 protein. The sample lists around 1,900,000 distinct CDR3 sequences; roughly 43% were seen once. Sequenced input: blood. These receptors were obtained from a human donor in good health. The CDR3 runs from the conserved cysteine through the conserved F or W. Fields, in order: D gene, clone size, V gene, J gene, CDR3 DNA, CDR3 protein. D genes are given only for firm matches. Expanded clones get a size class; other rows say once, few or many, or leave the size out.

d_call: TRBD1
clone_size: .
v_call: TRBV6-6
j_call: TRBJ2-7
cdr3_nt: TGTGCCAGCAGTTACTTGGGACAGGGCCCCTACGAGCAGTACTTC
cdr3_aa: CASSYLGQGPYEQYF

d_call: .
clone_size: few
v_call: TRBV7-9
j_call: TRBJ2-3
cdr3_nt: TGTGCCAGCAGCCCCGGGGCGACCGGGGCAGATACGCAGTATTTT
cdr3_aa: CASSPGATGADTQYF

d_call: .
clone_size: .
v_call: TRBV7-9
j_call: TRBJ2-4
cdr3_nt: TGTGCCAGCAGCCCACGGGGCGATTACGAGCAGTGCTTC
cdr3_aa: CASSPRGDYEQCF

d_call: .
clone_size: .
v_call: TRBV4-1
j_call: TRBJ2-1
cdr3_nt: TGCGTCAGCAGCCAGGTGACAGTTAATGAGCAGTTCTTC
cdr3_aa: CVSSQVTVNEQFF

d_call: TRBD1
clone_size: .
v_call: TRBV3-1
j_call: TRBJ2-7
cdr3_nt: TGTGCCAGCAGCCAACTAGGGACAGGGAACTACGAGCAGTACTTC
cdr3_aa: CASSQLGTGNYEQYF

d_call: TRBD1
clone_size: .
v_call: TRBV9
j_call: TRBJ2-7
cdr3_nt: TGTGCCAGCAGCGTAGGAACAGGGGGATTCCTCGAGCAGTACTTC
cdr3_aa: CASSVGTGGFLEQYF

d_call: TRBD1
clone_size: few
v_call: TRBV27
j_call: TRBJ2-1
cdr3_nt: TGTGCCAGCAGTTTAGACACGACAGGGGGCGCCTACAATGAGCAGTTCTTC
cdr3_aa: CASSLDTTGGAYNEQFF

d_call: .
clone_size: few
v_call: TRBV7-9
j_call: TRBJ1-1
cdr3_nt: TGTGCCAGCAGCCGAAGGGGAGGCGGCACTGAAGCTTTCTTT
cdr3_aa: CASSRRGGGTEAFF

d_call: TRBD2
clone_size: .
v_call: TRBV7-2
j_call: TRBJ2-3
cdr3_nt: TGTGCCAGCAGCATAGCGGGGGGTGGCACAGATACGCAGTATTTT
cdr3_aa: CASSIAGGGTDTQYF

d_call: TRBD2
clone_size: .
v_call: TRBV7-2
j_call: TRBJ2-5
cdr3_nt: TGTGCCAGCAGCGCCCCCCGGTCGCGGGGGTTCAAAGAGACCCAGTACTTC
cdr3_aa: CASSAPRSRGFKETQYF

d_call: .
clone_size: .
v_call: TRBV12-3/TRBV12-4
j_call: TRBJ2-7
cdr3_nt: TGTGCCAGCAGTTTGAGGGGAATGCTAGGCTACGAGCAGTACTTC
cdr3_aa: CASSLRGMLGYEQYF

d_call: .
clone_size: .
v_call: TRBV12-3/TRBV12-4
j_call: TRBJ1-1
cdr3_nt: TGTGCCAGCAGTCAAATGGGGTCGAACACTGAAGCTTTCTTT
cdr3_aa: CASSQMGSNTEAFF

d_call: TRBD1
clone_size: .
v_call: TRBV7-9
j_call: TRBJ1-1
cdr3_nt: TGTGCCAGCAGCTTAGAGGAGACAGGGGGAGCTTTCTTT
cdr3_aa: CASSLEETGGAFF

d_call: .
clone_size: .
v_call: TRBV20-1
j_call: TRBJ1-4
cdr3_nt: TGCAGTGCTAGTCAAATCGCAACTAATGAAAAACTGTTTTTT
cdr3_aa: CSASQIATNEKLFF

d_call: .
clone_size: .
v_call: TRBV4-3
j_call: TRBJ2-5
cdr3_nt: TGCGCCAGCAGCCAAGATAGGGCGGCAGAGACCCAGTACTTC
cdr3_aa: CASSQDRAAETQYF

d_call: TRBD2
clone_size: .
v_call: TRBV19
j_call: TRBJ2-7
cdr3_nt: TGTGCCAGTAGTATCCCCGGGACTAGCGGGGACTACGAGCAGTACTTC
cdr3_aa: CASSIPGTSGDYEQYF

d_call: .
clone_size: .
v_call: TRBV3-1
j_call: TRBJ1-5
cdr3_nt: TGTGCCAGCAGCCAAGGAGGTGGTCCCGTACATCAGCCCCAGCATTTT
cdr3_aa: CASSQGGGPVHQPQHF

d_call: .
clone_size: .
v_call: TRBV6-2/TRBV6-3
j_call: TRBJ2-4
cdr3_nt: TGTGCCAGCAGTTACTCAGGGGAGGTAAACATTCAGTACTTC
cdr3_aa: CASSYSGEVNIQYF

d_call: TRBD1
clone_size: .
v_call: TRBV20-1
j_call: TRBJ2-5
cdr3_nt: TGCAGTGCTAGTTTGGCCGGGACAGGACTGGAGACCCAGTACTTC
cdr3_aa: CSASLAGTGLETQYF

d_call: TRBD2
clone_size: .
v_call: TRBV29-1
j_call: TRBJ2-5
cdr3_nt: TGCAGCGTGAGTAGCGGGGGTCAAGAGACCCAGTACTTC
cdr3_aa: CSVSSGGQETQYF

d_call: .
clone_size: .
v_call: TRBV7-8
j_call: TRBJ2-1
cdr3_nt: TGTGCCAGCAGCTTACGGACAGAGAGGGGCAATGAGCAGTTCTTC
cdr3_aa: CASSLRTERGNEQFF

d_call: .
clone_size: .
v_call: TRBV3-1
j_call: TRBJ2-5
cdr3_nt: TGTGCCAGCAGCCAGACCGGGGGGCCAGGAGAGACCCAGTACTTC
cdr3_aa: CASSQTGGPGETQYF

d_call: .
clone_size: .
v_call: TRBV6-6
j_call: TRBJ1-5
cdr3_nt: TGTGCCAGCAGTTATGGGTCAGATCAGCCCCAGCATTTT
cdr3_aa: CASSYGSDQPQHF

d_call: .
clone_size: few
v_call: TRBV29-1
j_call: TRBJ1-1
cdr3_nt: TGCAGCGTTGGGGCTCAGGGCTCGAACACTGAAGCTTTCTTT
cdr3_aa: CSVGAQGSNTEAFF

d_call: .
clone_size: .
v_call: TRBV7-8
j_call: TRBJ2-7
cdr3_nt: TGTGCCAGCACCTCCGTTGCGGGCCAGGGTCGTTACGAGCAGTACTTC
cdr3_aa: CASTSVAGQGRYEQYF

d_call: TRBD1
clone_size: few
v_call: TRBV7-2
j_call: TRBJ2-1
cdr3_nt: TGTGCCAGCAGCTTATCGGGACAGGGGATTAGGGAGCAGTTCTTC
cdr3_aa: CASSLSGQGIREQFF

d_call: .
clone_size: .
v_call: TRBV25-1
j_call: TRBJ2-2
cdr3_nt: TGTGCCAGCAGTGGGGCCGAGACTGACACCGGGGAGCTGTTTTTT
cdr3_aa: CASSGAETDTGELFF

d_call: .
clone_size: .
v_call: TRBV4-1
j_call: TRBJ1-2
cdr3_nt: TGCGCCAGCAGCCCCCTCCCAGGGGAAGATGGCTACACCTTC
cdr3_aa: CASSPLPGEDGYTF

d_call: TRBD1
clone_size: .
v_call: TRBV4-2
j_call: TRBJ2-2
cdr3_nt: TGTGCCAGCAGCCAAGCAGGGGGCTCGTTATCCGGGGAGCTGTTTTTT
cdr3_aa: CASSQAGGSLSGELFF